The 14 T cell receptor beta chains below all came from one sample that was sequenced in a study of T cells in Graves' hyperthyroidism and ophthalmopathy (dated 2019 in TCRdb). Libraries came from multiplex PCR. For sequencing, an Illumina HiSeq 2000 was employed. The TCR beta CDR3 regions were amplified from the RNA transcripts. The first round of RT-PCR for the TCR CDR3 was performed with the HTBI primer set and the Qiagen OneStep RT-PCR kit. Starting from the raw public reads, TCRdb applied fastp trimming at Q25, assembled clones with MiXCR and retained in-frame beta chains. For every CDR3 protein sequence, its rows merge into one entry that carries the most common genes and DNA. The sample table lists under 400,000 distinct CDR3 sequences, 15% to 20% of them with a count of one. The ten largest clones take up under 55% of the sample. Input material: blood. The receptors were sampled from a woman aged 45 to 65 with Graves' hyperthyroidism.

The CDR3 sequence: CASSYRSYGYTF. DNA of the CDR3: TGTGCCAGCAGTTACCGGAGTTATGGCTACACCTTC. The V call is TRBV28, the J call TRBJ1-2; D gene unclear. CDR3 size: 12 residues. V lost 4 bases to trimming and J lost 5 bases, with 8 bases between them. The germline V gene encodes CDR1 MDHEN and CDR2 SYDVKM.

This clonotype has a handful of counts. The V and J genes are TRBV6-1 and TRBJ2-5, with D maybe TRBD2 (6 bases). The ends were cut back, 10 bases at V and 2 bases at J, with 14 bases in the middle. Germline lookup yields CDR1 MNHNS and CDR2 SASEGT. This CDR3 region has 13 residues. The CDR3: CANSVAGQETQYF. The CDR3 region has the DNA TGTGCCAACTCTGTTGCGGGGCAAGAGACCCAGTACTTC.

The V gene is TRBV12-3 or TRBV12-4, the J gene TRBJ2-1, with 7 positions matching TRBD2. This CDR3 has 16 residues. The V segment lost 4 bases and the J segment 7 bases; nucleotides outside the gene matches: 13. The DNA of the CDR3 is TGTGCCAGCAGTTCCCCTGGACTAGTAGGGGAGAATGAGCAGTTCTTC. Translating it yields CASSSPGLVGENEQFF.

The rearrangement links TRBV11-2 to TRBJ2-3; either TRBD1 or TRBD2 may fit D (5 bases each). The V gene's germline CDR1 is SGHAT and CDR2 FQNNGV. V gave up 5 bases and J gave up 4 bases, with 19 bases separating them. The CDR3 is made up of 16 amino acids. The CDR3 DNA is TGTGCCAGCAGCGTTCTACCTAGCCAGGGTTCAGATACGCAGTATTTT. Residues: CASSVLPSQGSDTQYF. Variable domain in full (rest from reference TRBV11-2 and TRBJ2-3): EAGVAQSPRYKIIEKRQSVAFWCNPISGHATLYWYQQILGQGPKLLIQFQNNGVVDDSQLPKDRFSAERLKGVDSTLKIQPAKLEDSAVYLCASSVLPSQGSDTQYFGPGTRLTVL.

This clonotype was detected a few times. The CDR3 sequence is CASSPGLGERQFF. CDR3 DNA: TGTGCCAGCAGCCCAGGACTTGGGGAGCGGCAGTTCTTC. This chain connects TRBV7-2 to TRBJ2-1; TRBD2 is a possible D gene (5 bases). Germline V gene sequence: CDR1 SGHTA, CDR2 FQGNSA. V dropped 5 bases and J dropped 12 bases, with 17 bases sitting between them. The CDR3 spans 13 residues.

This clonotype was counted at least ten times. The chain employs TRBV20-1 and TRBJ2-1; 8 nucleotides line up with TRBD1. Trimming removed 6 bases from V and 7 bases from J; junction bases left unmatched: 11. The germline CDR1 and CDR2 sequences are DFQATT and SNEGSKA (reference sequence). This CDR3 contains 14 residues. The CDR3 DNA follows: TGCAGTGCCGCCCGGCAGGGGGCAGGGAATGAGCAGTTCTTC. Residues: CSAARQGAGNEQFF.

This clonotype has a handful of counts. The chain is built from TRBV7-6 and TRBJ2-5, with D possibly matching TRBD1 (5 bases). This CDR3 spans 14 amino acids. V dropped 5 bases and J dropped 5 bases, with 15 bases sitting between them. Germline V gene lookup returns CDR1 SGHVS and CDR2 FNYEAQ. The CDR3 sequence: CASSTYAGPETQYF. The CDR3 DNA is TGTGCCAGCAGCACCTATGCAGGGCCGGAGACCCAGTACTTC. Full variable domain (remainder filled in from reference TRBV7-6 and TRBJ2-5): GAGVSQSPRYKVTKRGQDVALRCDPISGHVSLYWYRQALGQGPEFLTYFNYEAQQDKSGLPNDRFSAERPEGSISTLTIQRTEQRDSAMYRCASSTYAGPETQYFGPGTRLLVL.

This clonotype was picked up a small number of times. This chain links TRBV10-1 with TRBJ1-1; maybe TRBD1 (5 bases). CDR1 is WNHNN and CDR2 is SYGVQD in the germline V gene (reference sequence). CDR3 length: 13 residues. V lost 6 bases to trimming and J lost 11 bases, with 19 bases between them. The CDR3 loop reads CASSSGTPERAFF. Here the CDR3 DNA reads TGCGCCAGCAGCTCCGGGACCCCGGAGAGGGCTTTCTTT.

This clonotype has at least ten counts. The J gene is TRBJ1-1, the V gene TRBV5-1; D unresolved. The ends were cut back, 1 base at V and 3 bases at J, with 13 bases in the middle. The CDR3 consists of 15 residues. The germline CDR1 and CDR2 sequences are SGHRS and YFSETQ. The CDR3 reads CASSLFGREDTEAFF. The CDR3, as DNA: TGCGCCAGCAGCTTGTTCGGACGGGAGGACACTGAAGCTTTCTTT.

V is TRBV7-6 and J is TRBJ2-3, with 8 bases matching TRBD2. V lost 5 bases to trimming and J lost 0 bases; unmatched junction nucleotides: 7. Germline loops: CDR1 SGHVS, CDR2 FNYEAQ. The CDR3 consists of 16 residues. The CDR3 spells CASSPFGRASTDTQYF. CDR3 sequence (DNA): TGTGCCAGCAGCCCCTTCGGGAGGGCTAGCACAGATACGCAGTATTTT.

This clonotype is medium-sized. This chain links TRBV11-2 with TRBJ2-3; the match to TRBD2 covers 7 bases. Per the germline V gene, CDR1 is SGHAT and CDR2 is FQNNGV. This CDR3 comprises 16 residues. J lost 3 bases, V lost 5 bases, and 11 bases had no gene match. The CDR3 reads CASSPSTKAGTDTQYF. CDR3 DNA: TGTGCCAGCAGCCCTTCTACGAAAGCGGGAACAGATACGCAGTATTTT.

This clonotype was observed a few times. This rearrangement joins TRBV7-3 to TRBJ2-1; D possibly corresponds to TRBD2 (6 bases). The V end lost 5 bases, the J end lost 7 bases, and 6 bases lay between the germline ends. The CDR3 totals 11 residues. Germline CDR1 is SGHTA and CDR2 is FQGTGA. The CDR3 loop reads CASSAGNEQFF. The CDR3, as DNA: TGTGCCAGCAGCGCGGGGAATGAGCAGTTCTTC.

This clonotype has just a few counts. The rearrangement uses TRBV9 and TRBJ2-7, with 11 positions matching TRBD1. Per germline, CDR1 SGDLS and CDR2 YYNGEE. This CDR3 spans 15 amino acids. Trimming took 3 bases from V and 5 from J; bases not matched to a gene: 7. The CDR3 sequence: CASSETGTGGHEQYF. Written as DNA, the CDR3 is TGTGCCAGCAGCGAGACCGGGACAGGGGGACACGAGCAGTACTTC.

As concerns this clonotype: This may stem from a read error, because a much larger clone lies one nucleotide away. V gene TRBV2 combines with J gene TRBJ1-6; the D is unclear. Germline assignment: CDR1 SNHLY and CDR2 FYNNEI. The germline V and J ends were trimmed by 10 bases and 7 bases, with 11 bases remaining between them. The CDR3 extends over 12 amino acids. The CDR3 loop is CAIIDGNSPLHF. DNA for the CDR3: TGTGCCATCATAGACGGAAATTCACCCCTCCACTTT.